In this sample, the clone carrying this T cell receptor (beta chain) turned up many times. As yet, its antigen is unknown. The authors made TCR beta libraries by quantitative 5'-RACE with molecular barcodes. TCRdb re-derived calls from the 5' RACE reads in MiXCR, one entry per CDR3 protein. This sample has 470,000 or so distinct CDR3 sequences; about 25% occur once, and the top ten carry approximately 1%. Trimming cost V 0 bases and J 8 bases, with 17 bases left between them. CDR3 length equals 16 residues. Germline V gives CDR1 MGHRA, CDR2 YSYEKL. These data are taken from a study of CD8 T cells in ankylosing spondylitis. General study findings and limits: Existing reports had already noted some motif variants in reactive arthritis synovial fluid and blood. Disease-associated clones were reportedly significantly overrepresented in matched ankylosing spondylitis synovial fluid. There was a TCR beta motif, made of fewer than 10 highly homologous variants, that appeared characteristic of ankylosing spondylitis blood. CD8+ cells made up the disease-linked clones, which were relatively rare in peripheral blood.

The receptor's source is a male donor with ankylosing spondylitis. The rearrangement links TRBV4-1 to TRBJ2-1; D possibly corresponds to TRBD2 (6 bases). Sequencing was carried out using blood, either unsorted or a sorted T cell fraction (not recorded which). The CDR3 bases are TGCGCCAGCAGCCAAGATCCCGCGGGGACGGGGCATGAGCAGTTCTTC. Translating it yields CASSQDPAGTGHEQFF.